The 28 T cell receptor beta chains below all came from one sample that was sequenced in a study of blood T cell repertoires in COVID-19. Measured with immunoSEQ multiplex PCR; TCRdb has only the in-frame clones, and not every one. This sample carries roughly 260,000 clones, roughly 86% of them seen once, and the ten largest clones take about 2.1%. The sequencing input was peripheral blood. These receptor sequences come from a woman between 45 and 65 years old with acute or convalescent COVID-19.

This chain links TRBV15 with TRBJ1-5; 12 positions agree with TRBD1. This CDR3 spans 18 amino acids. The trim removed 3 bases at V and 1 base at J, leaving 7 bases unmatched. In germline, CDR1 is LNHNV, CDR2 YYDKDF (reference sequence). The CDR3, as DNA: TGTGCCACCAGCAGCGGTCCGGGACAGGGGGCCAGCAATCAGCCCCAGCATTTT. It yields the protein CATSSGPGQGASNQPQHF.

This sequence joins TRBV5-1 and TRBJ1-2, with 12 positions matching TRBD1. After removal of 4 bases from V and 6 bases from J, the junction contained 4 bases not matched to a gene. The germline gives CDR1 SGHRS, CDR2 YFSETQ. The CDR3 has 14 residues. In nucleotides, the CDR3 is TGCGCCAGCAGCCCCGGGACAGGGGGCAATGGCTACACCTTC. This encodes CASSPGTGGNGYTF.

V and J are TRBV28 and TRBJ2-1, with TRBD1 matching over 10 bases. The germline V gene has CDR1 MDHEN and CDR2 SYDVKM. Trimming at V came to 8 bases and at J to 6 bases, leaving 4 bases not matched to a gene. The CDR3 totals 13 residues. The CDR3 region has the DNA TGTGCCAGCCGGGACAGGGGTTTCAATGAGCAGTTCTTC. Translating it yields CASRDRGFNEQFF. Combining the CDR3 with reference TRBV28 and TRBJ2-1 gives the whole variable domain DVKVTQSSRYLVKRTGEKVFLECVQDMDHENMFWYRQDPGLGLRLIYFSYDVKMKEKGDIPEGYSVSREKKERFSLILESASTNQTSMYLCASRDRGFNEQFFGPGTRLTVL.

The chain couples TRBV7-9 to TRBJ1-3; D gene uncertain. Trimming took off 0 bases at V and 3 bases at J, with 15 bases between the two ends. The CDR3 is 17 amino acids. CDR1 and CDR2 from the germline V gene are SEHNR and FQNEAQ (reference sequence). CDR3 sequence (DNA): TGTGCCAGCAGCTTAGCGCTACAGATTCTTTATGGAAACACCATATATTTT. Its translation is CASSLALQILYGNTIYF.

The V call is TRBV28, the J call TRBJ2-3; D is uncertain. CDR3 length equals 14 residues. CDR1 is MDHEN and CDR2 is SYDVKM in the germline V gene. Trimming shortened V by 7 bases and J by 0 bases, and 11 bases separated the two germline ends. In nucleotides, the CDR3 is TGTGCCAGCAATACAGATTCTAGCACAGATACGCAGTATTTT. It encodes CASNTDSSTDTQYF.

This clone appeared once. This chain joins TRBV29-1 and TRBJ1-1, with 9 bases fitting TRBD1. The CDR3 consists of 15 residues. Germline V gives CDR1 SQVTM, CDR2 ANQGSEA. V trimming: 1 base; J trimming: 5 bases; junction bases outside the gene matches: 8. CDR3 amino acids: CSVEGGTGTRTEAFF. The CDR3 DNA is TGCAGCGTTGAAGGTGGGACAGGGACCCGGACTGAAGCTTTCTTT.

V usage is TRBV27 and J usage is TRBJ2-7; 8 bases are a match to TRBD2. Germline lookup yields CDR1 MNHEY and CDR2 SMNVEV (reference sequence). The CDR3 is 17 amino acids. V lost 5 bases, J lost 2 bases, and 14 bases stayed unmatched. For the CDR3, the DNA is TGTGCCAGCAGTCCGGGGGGGACAATTTTTCTGGCCTACGAGCAGTACTTC. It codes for CASSPGGTIFLAYEQYF.

CDR3 loop: CASSPPGAGALDTQYF. The CDR3 coding sequence is TGTGCCAGCAGCCCCCCCGGAGCGGGAGCGCTAGATACGCAGTATTTT. V gene TRBV3-1 (or the pseudogene TRBV3-2) combines with J gene TRBJ2-3, with 8 positions matching TRBD2. The germline V gene has CDR1 LGHDT and CDR2 YNNKEL (reference sequence). Trimming cost V 4 bases and J 5 bases; bases outside gene matches: 11. This CDR3 is 16 amino acids long.

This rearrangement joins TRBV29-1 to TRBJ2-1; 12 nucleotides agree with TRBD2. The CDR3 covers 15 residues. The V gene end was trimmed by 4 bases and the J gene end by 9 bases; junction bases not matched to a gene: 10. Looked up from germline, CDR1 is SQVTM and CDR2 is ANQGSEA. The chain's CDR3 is CSVALRLAGDGEQFF. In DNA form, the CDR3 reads TGCAGCGTTGCTCTCCGACTAGCGGGAGATGGTGAGCAGTTCTTC.

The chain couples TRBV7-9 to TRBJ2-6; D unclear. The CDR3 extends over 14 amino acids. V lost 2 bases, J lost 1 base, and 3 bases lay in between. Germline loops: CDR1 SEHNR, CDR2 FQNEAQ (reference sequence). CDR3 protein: CASSLRSGANVLTF. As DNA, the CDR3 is TGTGCCAGCAGCTTACGTTCTGGGGCCAACGTCCTGACTTTC.

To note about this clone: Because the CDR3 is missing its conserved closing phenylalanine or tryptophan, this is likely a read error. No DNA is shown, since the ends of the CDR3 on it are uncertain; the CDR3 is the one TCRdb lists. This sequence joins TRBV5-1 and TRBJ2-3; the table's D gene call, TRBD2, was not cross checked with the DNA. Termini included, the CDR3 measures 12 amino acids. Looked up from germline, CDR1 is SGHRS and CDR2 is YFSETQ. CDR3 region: CASSFRLAGGLL.

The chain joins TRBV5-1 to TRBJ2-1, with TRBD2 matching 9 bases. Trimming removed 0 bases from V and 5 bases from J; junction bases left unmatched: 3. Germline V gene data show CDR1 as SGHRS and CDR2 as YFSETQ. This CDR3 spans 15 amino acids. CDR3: CASSLVSGSDNEQFF. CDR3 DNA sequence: TGCGCCAGCAGCTTGGTTAGCGGGAGTGACAATGAGCAGTTCTTC.

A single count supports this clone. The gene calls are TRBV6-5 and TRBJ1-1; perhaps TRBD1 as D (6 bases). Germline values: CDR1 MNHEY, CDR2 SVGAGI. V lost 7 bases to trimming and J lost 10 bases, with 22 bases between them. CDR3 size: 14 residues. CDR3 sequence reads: CASIPVGAGSRAFF. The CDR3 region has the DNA TGTGCCAGCATCCCAGTGGGGGCCGGGTCGCGAGCTTTCTTT.

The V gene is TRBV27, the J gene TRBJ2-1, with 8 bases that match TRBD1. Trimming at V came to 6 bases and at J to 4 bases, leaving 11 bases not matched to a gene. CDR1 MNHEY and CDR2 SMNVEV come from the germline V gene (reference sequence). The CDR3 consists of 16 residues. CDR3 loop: CASRIEQGDLYNEQFF. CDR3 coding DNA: TGTGCCAGCAGGATCGAACAGGGGGACCTTTACAATGAGCAGTTCTTC.

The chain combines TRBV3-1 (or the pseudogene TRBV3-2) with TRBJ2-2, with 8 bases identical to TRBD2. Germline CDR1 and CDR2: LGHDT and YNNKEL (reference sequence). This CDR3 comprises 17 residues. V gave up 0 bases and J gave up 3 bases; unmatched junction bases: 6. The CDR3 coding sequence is TGTGCCAGCAGCCAAGACCGTACTAGCGGATACACCGGGGAGCTGTTTTTT. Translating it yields CASSQDRTSGYTGELFF.

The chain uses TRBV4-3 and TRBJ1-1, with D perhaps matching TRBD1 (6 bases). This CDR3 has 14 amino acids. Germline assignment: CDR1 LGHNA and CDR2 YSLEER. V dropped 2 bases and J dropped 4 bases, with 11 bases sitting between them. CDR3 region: CASSQSGVVTEAFF. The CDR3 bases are TGCGCCAGCAGCCAATCAGGGGTTGTCACTGAAGCTTTCTTT.

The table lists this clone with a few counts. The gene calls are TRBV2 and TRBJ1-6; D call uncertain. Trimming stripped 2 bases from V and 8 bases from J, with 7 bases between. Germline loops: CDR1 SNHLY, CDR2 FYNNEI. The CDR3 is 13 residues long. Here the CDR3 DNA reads TGTGCCAGCAGTGAATCGGTTTATTCACCCCTCCACTTT. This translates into CASSESVYSPLHF. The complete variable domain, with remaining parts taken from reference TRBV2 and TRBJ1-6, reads EPEVTQTPSHQVTQMGQEVILRCVPISNHLYFYWYRQILGQKVEFLVSFYNNEISEKSEIFDDQFSVERPDGSNFTLKIRSTKLEDSAMYFCASSESVYSPLHFGNGTRLTVT.

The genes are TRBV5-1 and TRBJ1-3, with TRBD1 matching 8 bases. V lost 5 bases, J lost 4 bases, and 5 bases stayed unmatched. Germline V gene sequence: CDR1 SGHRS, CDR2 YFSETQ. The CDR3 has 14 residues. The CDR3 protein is CASSTGGSGNTIYF. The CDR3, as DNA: TGCGCCAGCAGTACAGGGGGTTCAGGAAACACCATATATTTT.

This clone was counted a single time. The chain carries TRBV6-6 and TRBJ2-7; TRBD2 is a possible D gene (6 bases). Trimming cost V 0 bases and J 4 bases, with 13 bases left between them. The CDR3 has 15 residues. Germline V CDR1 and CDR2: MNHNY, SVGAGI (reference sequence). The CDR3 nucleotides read TGTGCCAGCAGTTACTCGTTAACGGGGGATTACGAGCAGTACTTC. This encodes CASSYSLTGDYEQYF.

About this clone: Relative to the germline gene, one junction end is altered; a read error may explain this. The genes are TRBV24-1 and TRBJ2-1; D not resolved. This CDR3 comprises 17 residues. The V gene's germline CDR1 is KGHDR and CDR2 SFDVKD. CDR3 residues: CATSDFRGSLAYDEQFF. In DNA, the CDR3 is TGTGCCACCAGTGATTTTAGAGGCTCATTGGCCTACGATGAGCAGTTCTTC.

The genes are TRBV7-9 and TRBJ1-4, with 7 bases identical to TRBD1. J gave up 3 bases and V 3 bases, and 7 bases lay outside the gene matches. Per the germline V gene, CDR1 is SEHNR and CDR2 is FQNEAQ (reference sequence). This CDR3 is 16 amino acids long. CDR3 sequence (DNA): TGTGCCAGCAGCTTGCATCTCGGGACAGCTAATGAAAAACTGTTTTTT. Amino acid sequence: CASSLHLGTANEKLFF.

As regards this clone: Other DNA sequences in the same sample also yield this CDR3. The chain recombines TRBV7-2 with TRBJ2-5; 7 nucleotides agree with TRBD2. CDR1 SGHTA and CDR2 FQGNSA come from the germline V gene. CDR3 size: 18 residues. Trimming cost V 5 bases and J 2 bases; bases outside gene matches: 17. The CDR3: CASSLFGPLGGRQETQYF. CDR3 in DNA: TGTGCCAGCAGCCTGTTTGGCCCCCTGGGCGGGAGACAAGAGACCCAGTACTTC.

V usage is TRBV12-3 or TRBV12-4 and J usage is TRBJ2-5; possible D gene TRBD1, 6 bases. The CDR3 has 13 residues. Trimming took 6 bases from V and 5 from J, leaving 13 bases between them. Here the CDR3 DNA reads TGTGCCAGCAGAAGGGGGTGGATGGAGACCCAGTACTTC. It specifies CASRRGWMETQYF.

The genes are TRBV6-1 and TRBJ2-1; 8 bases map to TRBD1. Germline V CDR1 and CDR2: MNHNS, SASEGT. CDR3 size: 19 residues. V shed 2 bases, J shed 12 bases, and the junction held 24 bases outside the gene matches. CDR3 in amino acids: CASSERVMGGTGSLRAQFF. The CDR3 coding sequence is TGTGCCAGCAGTGAAAGGGTAATGGGTGGGACAGGCTCACTTCGCGCGCAGTTCTTC.

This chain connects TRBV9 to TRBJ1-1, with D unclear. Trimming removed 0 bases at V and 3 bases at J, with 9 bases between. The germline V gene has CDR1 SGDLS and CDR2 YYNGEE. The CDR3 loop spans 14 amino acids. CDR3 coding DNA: TGTGCCAGCAGCGTAGCGGTAGCGGACACTGAAGCTTTCTTT. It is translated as CASSVAVADTEAFF.

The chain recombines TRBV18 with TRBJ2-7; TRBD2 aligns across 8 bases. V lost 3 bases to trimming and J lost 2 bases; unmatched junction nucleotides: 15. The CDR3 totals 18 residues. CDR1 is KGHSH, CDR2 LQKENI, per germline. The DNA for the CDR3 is TGTGCCAGCTCACCGATGGGACTAGGGGACCTCAATCCCTACGAGCAGTACTTC. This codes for CASSPMGLGDLNPYEQYF.

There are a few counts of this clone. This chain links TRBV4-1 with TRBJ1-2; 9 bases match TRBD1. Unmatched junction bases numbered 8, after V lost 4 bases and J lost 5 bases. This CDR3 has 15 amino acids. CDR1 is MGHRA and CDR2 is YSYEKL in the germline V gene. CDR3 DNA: TGCGCCAGCAGCCGGGTTGGGGACAGGGCTTATGGCTACACCTTC. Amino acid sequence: CASSRVGDRAYGYTF.

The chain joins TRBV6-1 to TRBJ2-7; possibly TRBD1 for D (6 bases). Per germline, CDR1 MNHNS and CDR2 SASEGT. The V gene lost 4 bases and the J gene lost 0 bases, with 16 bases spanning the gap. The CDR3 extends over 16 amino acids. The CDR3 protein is CASSVQQTGPSYEQYF. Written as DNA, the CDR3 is TGTGCCAGCAGTGTCCAGCAGACAGGACCCTCCTACGAGCAGTACTTC.